This T cell receptor (beta chain) was sequenced for a study of cytomegalovirus exposure and HLA in healthy donors. The wider study: HLA-typed donors were the source of about 85 million unique TCRs, which an early data release held. Overall study findings and caveats: Most TCR beta V segments were productive about 87% or about 30% of the time in an earlier analysis. Testing in vitro showed a few CMV-associated chains specific for CMV antigens. In a later analysis, most CMV-associated TCR beta chains appeared HLA-restricted.

PCR primers comprised 60 Vbeta and 13 Jbeta primers. Sequencing used immunoSEQ multiplex PCR; TCRdb keeps in-frame clones, though not all of them. This table holds approximately 120,000 clones, around 78% found once. As for this clone: The target antigen is unknown.

CDR1 is MRHNA and CDR2 is SNTAGT in the germline V gene. The junction had 5 bases not matched to a gene; V was cut back by 5 bases and J by 5 bases. This CDR3 is built from 14 residues. The material sequenced was PBMCs. The receptor comes from a man younger than 30 in good health and CMV-seropositive. The chain recombines TRBV6-4 with TRBJ2-5, with 10 bases lining up with TRBD2. This chain's CDR3 is CASSTTSGSETQYF. In nucleotides, the CDR3 is TGTGCCAGCAGTACGACTAGCGGGTCGGAGACCCAGTACTTC.